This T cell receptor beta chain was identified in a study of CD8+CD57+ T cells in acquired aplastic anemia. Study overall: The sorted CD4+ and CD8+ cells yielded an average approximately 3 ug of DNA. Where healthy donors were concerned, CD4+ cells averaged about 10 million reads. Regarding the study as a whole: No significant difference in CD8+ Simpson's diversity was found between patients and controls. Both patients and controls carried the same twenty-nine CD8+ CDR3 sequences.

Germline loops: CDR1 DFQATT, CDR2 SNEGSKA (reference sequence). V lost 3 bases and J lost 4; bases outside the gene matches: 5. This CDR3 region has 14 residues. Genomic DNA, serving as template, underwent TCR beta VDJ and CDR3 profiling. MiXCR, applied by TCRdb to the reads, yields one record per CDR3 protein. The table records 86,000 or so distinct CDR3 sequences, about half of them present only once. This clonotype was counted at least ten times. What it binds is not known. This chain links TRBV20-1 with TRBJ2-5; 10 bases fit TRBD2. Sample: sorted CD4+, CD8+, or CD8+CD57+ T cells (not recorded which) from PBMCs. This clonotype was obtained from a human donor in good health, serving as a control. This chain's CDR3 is CSASGTSEAETQYF. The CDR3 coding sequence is TGCAGTGCTAGTGGGACTAGCGAGGCAGAGACCCAGTACTTC.